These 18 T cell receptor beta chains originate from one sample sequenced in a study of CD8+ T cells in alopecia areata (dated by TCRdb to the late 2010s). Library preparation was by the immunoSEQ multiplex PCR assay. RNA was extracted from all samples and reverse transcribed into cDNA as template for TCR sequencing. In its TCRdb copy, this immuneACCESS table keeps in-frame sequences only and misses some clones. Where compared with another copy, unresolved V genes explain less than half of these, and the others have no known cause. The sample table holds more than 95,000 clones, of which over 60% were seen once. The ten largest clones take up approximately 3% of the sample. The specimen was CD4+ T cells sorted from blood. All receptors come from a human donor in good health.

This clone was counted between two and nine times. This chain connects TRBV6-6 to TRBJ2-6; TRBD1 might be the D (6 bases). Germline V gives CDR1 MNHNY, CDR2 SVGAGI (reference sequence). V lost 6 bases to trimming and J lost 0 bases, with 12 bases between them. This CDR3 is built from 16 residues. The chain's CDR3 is CASRADSLSGANVLTF. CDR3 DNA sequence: TGTGCCAGCAGAGCGGACAGCCTCTCTGGGGCCAACGTCCTGACTTTC.

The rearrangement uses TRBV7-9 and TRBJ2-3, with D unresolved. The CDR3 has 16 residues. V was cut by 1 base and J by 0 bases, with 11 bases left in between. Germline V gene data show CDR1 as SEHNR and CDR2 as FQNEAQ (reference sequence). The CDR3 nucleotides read TGTGCCAGCAGCTTAGACAGACCCTCTAGCACAGATACGCAGTATTTT. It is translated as CASSLDRPSSTDTQYF.

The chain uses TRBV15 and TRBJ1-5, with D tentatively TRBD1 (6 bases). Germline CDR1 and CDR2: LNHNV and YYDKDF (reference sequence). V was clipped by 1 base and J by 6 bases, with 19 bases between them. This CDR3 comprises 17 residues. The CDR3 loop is CATSRGTESLMGQPQHF. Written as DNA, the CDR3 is TGTGCCACCAGCAGAGGGACAGAAAGCCTTATGGGTCAGCCCCAGCATTTT.

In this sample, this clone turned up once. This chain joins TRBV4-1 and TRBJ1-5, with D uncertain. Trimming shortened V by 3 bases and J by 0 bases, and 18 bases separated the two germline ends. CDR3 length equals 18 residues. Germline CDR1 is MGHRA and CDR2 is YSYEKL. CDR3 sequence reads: CASSQTTRTAYSNQPQHF. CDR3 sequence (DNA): TGCGCCAGCAGCCAGACCACTCGTACGGCCTATAGCAATCAGCCCCAGCATTTT.

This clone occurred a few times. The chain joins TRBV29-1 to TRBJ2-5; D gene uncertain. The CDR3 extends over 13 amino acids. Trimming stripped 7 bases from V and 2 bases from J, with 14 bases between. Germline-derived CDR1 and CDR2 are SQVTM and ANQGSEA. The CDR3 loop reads CSGMGSLQETQYF. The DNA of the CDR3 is TGCAGCGGGATGGGCAGTCTGCAAGAGACCCAGTACTTC.

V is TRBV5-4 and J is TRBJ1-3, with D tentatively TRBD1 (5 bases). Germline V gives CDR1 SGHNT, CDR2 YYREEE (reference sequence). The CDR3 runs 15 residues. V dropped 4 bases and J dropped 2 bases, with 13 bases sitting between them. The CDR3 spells CASSHSVGAGNTIYF. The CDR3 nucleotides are TGTGCCAGCAGCCATTCCGTGGGGGCTGGAAACACCATATATTTT.

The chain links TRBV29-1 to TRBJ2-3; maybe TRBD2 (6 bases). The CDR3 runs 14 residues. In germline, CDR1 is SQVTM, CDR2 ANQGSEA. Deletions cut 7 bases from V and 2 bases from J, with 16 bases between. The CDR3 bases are TGCAGCGCCCGAAGGGACTTGAACACAGATACGCAGTATTTT. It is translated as CSARRDLNTDTQYF.

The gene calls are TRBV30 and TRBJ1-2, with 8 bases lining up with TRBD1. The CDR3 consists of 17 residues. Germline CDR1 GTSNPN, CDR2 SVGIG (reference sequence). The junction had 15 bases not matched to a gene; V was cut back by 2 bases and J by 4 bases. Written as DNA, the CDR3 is TGTGCCTGGAGTACGCCGGGACAGGCCGTATCAAGCTATGGCTACACCTTC. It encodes CAWSTPGQAVSSYGYTF.

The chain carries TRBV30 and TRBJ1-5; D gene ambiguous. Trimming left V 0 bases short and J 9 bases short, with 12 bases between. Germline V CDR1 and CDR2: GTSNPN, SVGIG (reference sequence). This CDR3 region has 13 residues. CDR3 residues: CAWSVAVGTPQHF. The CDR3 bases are TGTGCCTGGAGTGTAGCAGTAGGAACGCCCCAGCATTTT. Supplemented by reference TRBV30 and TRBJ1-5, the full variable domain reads SQTIHQWPATLVQPVGSPLSLECTVEGTSNPNLYWYRQAAGRGLQLLFYSVGIGQISSEVPQNLSASRPQDRQFILSSKKLLLSDSGFYLCAWSVAVGTPQHFGDGTRLSIL.

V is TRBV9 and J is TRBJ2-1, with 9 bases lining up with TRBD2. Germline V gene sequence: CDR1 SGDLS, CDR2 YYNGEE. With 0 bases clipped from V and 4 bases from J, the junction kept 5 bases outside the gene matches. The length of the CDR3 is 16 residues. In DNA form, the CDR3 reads TGTGCCAGCAGCGTAGTTGGTAGCGGGGGTTACAATGAGCAGTTCTTC. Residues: CASSVVGSGGYNEQFF. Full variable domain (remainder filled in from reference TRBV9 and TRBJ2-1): DSGVTQTPKHLITATGQRVTLRCSPRSGDLSVYWYQQSLDQGLQFLIQYYNGEERAKGNILERFSAQQFPDLHSELNLSSLELGDSALYFCASSVVGSGGYNEQFFGPGTRLTVL.

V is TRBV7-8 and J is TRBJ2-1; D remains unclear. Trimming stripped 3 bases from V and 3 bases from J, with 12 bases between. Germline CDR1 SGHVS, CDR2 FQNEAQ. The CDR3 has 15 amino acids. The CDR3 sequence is CASSFNWGNYNEQFF. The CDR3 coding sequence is TGTGCCAGCAGCTTTAACTGGGGAAACTACAATGAGCAGTTCTTC.

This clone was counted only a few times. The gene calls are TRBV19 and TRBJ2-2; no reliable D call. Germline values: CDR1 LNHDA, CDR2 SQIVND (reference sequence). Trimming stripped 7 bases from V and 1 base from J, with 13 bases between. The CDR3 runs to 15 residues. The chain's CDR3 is CASTSPGRNTGELFF. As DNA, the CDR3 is TGTGCCAGTACCTCCCCGGGCAGGAACACCGGGGAGCTGTTTTTT.

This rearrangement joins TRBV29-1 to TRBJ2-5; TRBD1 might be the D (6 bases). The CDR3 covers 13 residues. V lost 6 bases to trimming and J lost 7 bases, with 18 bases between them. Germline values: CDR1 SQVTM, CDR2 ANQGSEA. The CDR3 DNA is TGCAGCGTCCCCCGGACAGAGGGCGGGACCCAGTACTTC. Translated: CSVPRTEGGTQYF.

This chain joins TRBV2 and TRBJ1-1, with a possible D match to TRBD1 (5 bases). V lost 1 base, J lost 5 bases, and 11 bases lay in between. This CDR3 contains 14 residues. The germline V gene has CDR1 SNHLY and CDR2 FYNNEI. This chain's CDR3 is CASSEVTRGTEAFF. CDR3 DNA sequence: TGTGCCAGCAGTGAAGTGACTAGGGGAACTGAAGCTTTCTTT.

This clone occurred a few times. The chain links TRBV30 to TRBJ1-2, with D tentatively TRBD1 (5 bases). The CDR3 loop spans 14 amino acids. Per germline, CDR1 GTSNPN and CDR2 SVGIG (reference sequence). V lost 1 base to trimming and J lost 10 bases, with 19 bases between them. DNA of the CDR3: TGTGCCTGGAGTGCTACCGGGGCCCTGTTCCCCTACACCTTC. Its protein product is CAWSATGALFPYTF.

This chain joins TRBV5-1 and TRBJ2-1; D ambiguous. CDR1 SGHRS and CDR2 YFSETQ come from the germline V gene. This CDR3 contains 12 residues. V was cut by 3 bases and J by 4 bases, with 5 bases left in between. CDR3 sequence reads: CASSSTYNEQFF. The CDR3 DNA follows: TGCGCCAGCAGCTCGACTTACAATGAGCAGTTCTTC.

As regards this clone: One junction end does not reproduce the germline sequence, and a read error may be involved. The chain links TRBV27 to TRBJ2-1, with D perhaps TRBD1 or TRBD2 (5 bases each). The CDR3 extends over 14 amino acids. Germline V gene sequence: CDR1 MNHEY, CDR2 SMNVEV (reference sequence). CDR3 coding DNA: TGTGCCAGCAAAGAGGGGCTCTCCTACAATGAGCGGTTCTTC. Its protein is CASKEGLSYNERFF.

CDR3 in DNA: TGTGCCACCAGCACCCGGACTAAAAACACCGGGGAGCTGTTTTTT. It encodes CATSTRTKNTGELFF. The chain carries TRBV15 and TRBJ2-2; a possible D gene is TRBD2 (6 bases). From germline, CDR1 is LNHNV and CDR2 YYDKDF (reference sequence). The CDR3 spans 15 residues. The V and J ends lost 4 bases and 2 bases respectively, with 11 bases between them.